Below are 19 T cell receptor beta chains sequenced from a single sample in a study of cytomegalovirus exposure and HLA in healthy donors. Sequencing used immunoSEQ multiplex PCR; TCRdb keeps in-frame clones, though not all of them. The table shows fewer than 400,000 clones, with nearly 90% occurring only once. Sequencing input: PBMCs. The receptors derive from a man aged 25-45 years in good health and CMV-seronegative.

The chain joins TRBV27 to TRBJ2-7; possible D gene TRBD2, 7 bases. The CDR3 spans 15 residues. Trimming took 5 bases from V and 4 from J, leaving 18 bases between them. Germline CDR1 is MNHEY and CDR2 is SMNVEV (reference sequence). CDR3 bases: TGTGCCAGCAGTCCATTTTCCGGGGGGCCGTACGAGCAGTACTTC. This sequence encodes CASSPFSGGPYEQYF.

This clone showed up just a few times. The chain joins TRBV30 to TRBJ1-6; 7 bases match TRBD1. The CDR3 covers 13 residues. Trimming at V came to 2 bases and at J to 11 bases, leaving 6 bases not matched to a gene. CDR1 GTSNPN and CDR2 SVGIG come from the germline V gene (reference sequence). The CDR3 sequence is CAWSLQGRPPLHF. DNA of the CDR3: TGTGCCTGGAGTTTACAGGGGCGCCCACCCCTCCACTTT. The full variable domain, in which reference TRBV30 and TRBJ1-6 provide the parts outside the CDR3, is SQTIHQWPATLVQPVGSPLSLECTVEGTSNPNLYWYRQAAGRGLQLLFYSVGIGQISSEVPQNLSASRPQDRQFILSSKKLLLSDSGFYLCAWSLQGRPPLHFGNGTRLTVT.

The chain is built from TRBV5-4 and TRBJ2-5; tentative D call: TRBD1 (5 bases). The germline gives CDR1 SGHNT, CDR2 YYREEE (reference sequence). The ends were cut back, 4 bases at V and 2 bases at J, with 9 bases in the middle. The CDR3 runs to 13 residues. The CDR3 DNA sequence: TGTGCCAGCAGCGTACAGGTACAAGAGACCCAGTACTTC. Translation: CASSVQVQETQYF.

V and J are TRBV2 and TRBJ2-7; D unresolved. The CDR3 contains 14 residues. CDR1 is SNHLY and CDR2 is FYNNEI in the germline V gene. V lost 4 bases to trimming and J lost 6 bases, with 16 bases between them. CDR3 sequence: CASSGGGPFFEQYF. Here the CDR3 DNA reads TGTGCCAGCAGTGGTGGCGGCCCCTTTTTCGAGCAGTACTTC.

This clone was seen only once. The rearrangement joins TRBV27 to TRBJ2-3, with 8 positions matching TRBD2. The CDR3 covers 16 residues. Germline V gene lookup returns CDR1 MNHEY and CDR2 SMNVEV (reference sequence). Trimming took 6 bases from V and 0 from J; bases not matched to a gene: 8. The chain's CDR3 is CASRPVAGPSTDTQYF. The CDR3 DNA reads TGTGCCAGCAGACCTGTAGCGGGACCGAGCACAGATACGCAGTATTTT.

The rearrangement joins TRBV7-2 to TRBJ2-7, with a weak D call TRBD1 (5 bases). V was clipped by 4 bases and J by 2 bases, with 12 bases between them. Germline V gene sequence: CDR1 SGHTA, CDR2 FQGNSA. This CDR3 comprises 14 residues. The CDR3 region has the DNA TGTGCCAGCAGCTCCAGGGAAAATCCCTACGAGCAGTACTTC. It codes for CASSSRENPYEQYF.

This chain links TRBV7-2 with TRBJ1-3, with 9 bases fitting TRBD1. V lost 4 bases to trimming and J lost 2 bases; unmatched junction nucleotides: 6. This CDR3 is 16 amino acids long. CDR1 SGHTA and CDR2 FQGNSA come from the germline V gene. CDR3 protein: CASSSTGGYAGNTIYF. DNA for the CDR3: TGTGCCAGCAGCTCGACAGGGGGTTACGCTGGAAACACCATATATTTT.

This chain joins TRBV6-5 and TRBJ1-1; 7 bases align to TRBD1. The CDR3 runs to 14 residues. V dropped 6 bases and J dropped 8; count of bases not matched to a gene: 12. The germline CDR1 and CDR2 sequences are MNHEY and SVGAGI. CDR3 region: CASRRSGGSPEAFF. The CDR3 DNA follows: TGTGCCAGCAGAAGATCAGGGGGATCACCCGAAGCTTTCTTT.

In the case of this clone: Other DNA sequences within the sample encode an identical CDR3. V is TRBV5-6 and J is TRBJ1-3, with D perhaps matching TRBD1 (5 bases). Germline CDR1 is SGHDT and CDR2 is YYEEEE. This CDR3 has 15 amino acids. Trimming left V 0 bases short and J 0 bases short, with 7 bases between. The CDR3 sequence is CASSLGGSSGNTIYF. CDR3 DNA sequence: TGTGCCAGCAGCTTGGGGGGCAGCTCTGGAAACACCATATATTTT.

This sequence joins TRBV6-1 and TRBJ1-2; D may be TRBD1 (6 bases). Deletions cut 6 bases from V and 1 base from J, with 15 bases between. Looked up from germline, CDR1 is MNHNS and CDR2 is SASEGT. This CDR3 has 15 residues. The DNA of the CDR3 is TGTGCCAGCAGGGAGCCCCAGGACAGTAACTATGGCTACACCTTC. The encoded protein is CASREPQDSNYGYTF.

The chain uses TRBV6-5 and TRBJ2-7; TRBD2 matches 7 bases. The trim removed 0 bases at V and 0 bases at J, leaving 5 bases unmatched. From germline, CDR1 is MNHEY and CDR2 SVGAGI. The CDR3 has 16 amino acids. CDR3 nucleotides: TGTGCCAGCAGTTACTCTAGGCCGGGAGGCTCCTACGAGCAGTACTTC. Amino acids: CASSYSRPGGSYEQYF.

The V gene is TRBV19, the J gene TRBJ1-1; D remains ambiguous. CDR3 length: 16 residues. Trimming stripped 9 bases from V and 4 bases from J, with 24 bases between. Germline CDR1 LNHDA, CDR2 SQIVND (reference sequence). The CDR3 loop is CASRPSVAALGTEAFF. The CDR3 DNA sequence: TGTGCCAGCAGACCCTCGGTAGCGGCCCTAGGCACTGAAGCTTTCTTT.

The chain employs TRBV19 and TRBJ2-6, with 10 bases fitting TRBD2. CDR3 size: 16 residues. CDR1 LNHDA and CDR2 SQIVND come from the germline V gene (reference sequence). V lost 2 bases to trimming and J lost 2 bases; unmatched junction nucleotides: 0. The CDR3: CASSISGGAGANVLTF. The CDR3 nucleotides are TGTGCCAGTAGTATAAGCGGGGGGGCTGGGGCCAACGTCCTGACTTTC.

The CDR3 DNA is TGTGCCAGTAGTATCCCCCCTACTAGCGGGGGGGCTCGTGAGCAGTTCTTC. Residues: CASSIPPTSGGAREQFF. The chain is built from TRBV19 and TRBJ2-1; 13 positions agree with TRBD2. Losses at the gene ends were 3 bases for V and 9 bases for J; bases not matched to a gene: 11. Germline values: CDR1 LNHDA, CDR2 SQIVND (reference sequence). This CDR3 is 17 amino acids long.

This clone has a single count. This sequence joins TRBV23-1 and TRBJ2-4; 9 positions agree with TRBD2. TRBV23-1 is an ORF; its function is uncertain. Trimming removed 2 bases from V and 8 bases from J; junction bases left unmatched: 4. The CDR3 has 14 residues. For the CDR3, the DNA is TGCGCCAGCAGTCAAAGCGGGGGGAGGGACATTCAGTACTTC. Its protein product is CASSQSGGRDIQYF.

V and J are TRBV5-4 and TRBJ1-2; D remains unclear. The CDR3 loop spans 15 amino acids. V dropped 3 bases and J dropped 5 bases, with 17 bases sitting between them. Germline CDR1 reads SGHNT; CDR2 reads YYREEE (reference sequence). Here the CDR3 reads CASSSPDTKSYGYTF. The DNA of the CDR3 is TGTGCCAGCAGCTCGCCTGACACAAAGTCTTATGGCTACACCTTC. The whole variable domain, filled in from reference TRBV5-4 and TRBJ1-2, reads ETGVTQSPTHLIKTRGQQVTLRCSSQSGHNTVSWYQQALGQGPQFIFQYYREEENGRGNFPPRFSGLQFPNYSSELNVNALELDDSALYLCASSSPDTKSYGYTFGSGTRLTVV.

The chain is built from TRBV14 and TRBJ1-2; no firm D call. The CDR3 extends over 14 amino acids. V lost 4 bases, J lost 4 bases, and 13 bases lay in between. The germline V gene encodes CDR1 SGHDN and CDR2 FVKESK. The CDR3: CASSPLRVGYGYTF. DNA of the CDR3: TGTGCCAGCAGCCCCCTGAGGGTTGGCTATGGCTACACCTTC.

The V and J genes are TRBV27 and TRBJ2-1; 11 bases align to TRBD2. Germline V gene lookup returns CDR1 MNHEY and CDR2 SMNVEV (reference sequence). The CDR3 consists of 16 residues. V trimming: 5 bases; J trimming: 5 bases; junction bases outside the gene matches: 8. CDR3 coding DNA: TGTGCCAGCAGTAAAGGACTAGCGGGCGTCAACAATGAGCAGTTCTTC. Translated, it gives CASSKGLAGVNNEQFF.

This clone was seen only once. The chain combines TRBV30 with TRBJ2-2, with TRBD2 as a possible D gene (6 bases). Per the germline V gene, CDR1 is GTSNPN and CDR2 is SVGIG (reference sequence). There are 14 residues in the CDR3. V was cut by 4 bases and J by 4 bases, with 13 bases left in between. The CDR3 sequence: CAWIGGFGTGELFF. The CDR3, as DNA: TGTGCCTGGATTGGGGGGTTCGGCACCGGGGAGCTGTTTTTT.